A selection of T cell receptor beta chains follows, all from one sample in a study of patients and donors after allogeneic stem cell transplantation. TCRdb reprocessed the RT-PCR reads with MiXCR, giving one entry per CDR3 protein. The table includes roughly 200,000 distinct CDR3 sequences, around 41% detected once. Sequenced input: blood, either unsorted or a sorted T cell fraction (not recorded which). Receptor source: a human donor who was either an allogeneic HSCT recipient or a stem cell or donor lymphocyte infusion donor (not recorded which). It is not recorded whose cells these are; they may come from a transplant donor. The CDR3 runs from the conserved cysteine through the conserved F or W. Each record gives: J gene, D gene, clone size, CDR3 length, V gene, CDR3 DNA, CDR3 protein. D genes are given only for firm matches. Rows may omit the clone size; those that give it use once, few, many or a size class.

j_gene: TRBJ1-3; d_gene: NA; abundance: few; len: 16; v_gene: TRBV12-3/TRBV12-4; CDR3nt: TGTGCCAGCAGTTTTCACAGGGAGATGTCTGGAAACACCATATATTTT; CDR3aa: CASSFHREMSGNTIYF
j_gene: TRBJ1-2; d_gene: NA; abundance: few; len: 18; v_gene: TRBV7-9; CDR3nt: TGTGCCAGCAGCTTAAGAGGTTCGCAGGTGTCGAATAACTATGGCTACACCTTC; CDR3aa: CASSLRGSQVSNNYGYTF
j_gene: TRBJ2-1; d_gene: TRBD1; abundance: NA; len: 16; v_gene: TRBV4-1; CDR3nt: TGCGCCAGCAGCCAAGGGCCAGGGGGCGTATACAATGAGCAGTTCTTC; CDR3aa: CASSQGPGGVYNEQFF
j_gene: TRBJ2-2; d_gene: NA; abundance: NA; len: 14; v_gene: TRBV10-3; CDR3nt: TGTGCCATCACCGAGGACTACAATTCAGGGGAGCTGTTTTTT; CDR3aa: CAITEDYNSGELFF
j_gene: TRBJ2-1; d_gene: TRBD1; abundance: few; len: 15; v_gene: TRBV5-1; CDR3nt: TGCGCCAGCAGCTCGGGACAGGGTTTCTACAATGAGCAGTTCTTC; CDR3aa: CASSSGQGFYNEQFF
j_gene: TRBJ2-3; d_gene: NA; abundance: few; len: 12; v_gene: TRBV10-3; CDR3nt: TGTGCCATCAGTGTAAGCACAGATACGCAGTATTTT; CDR3aa: CAISVSTDTQYF
j_gene: TRBJ1-2; d_gene: TRBD1; abundance: NA; len: 14; v_gene: TRBV2; CDR3nt: TGTGCCAGCAGTGAACAGGGACAGCACTATGGCTACACCTTC; CDR3aa: CASSEQGQHYGYTF
j_gene: TRBJ1-1; d_gene: TRBD1; abundance: NA; len: 18; v_gene: TRBV4-1; CDR3nt: TGCGCCAGCAGCCCATATGGTGAGACAGGGCCGATGGGCACTGAAGCTTTCTTT; CDR3aa: CASSPYGETGPMGTEAFF
j_gene: TRBJ2-2; d_gene: TRBD2; abundance: few; len: 16; v_gene: TRBV12-3/TRBV12-4; CDR3nt: TGTGCCAGCAGTCTAACAGCGGGGTTGAACACCGGGGAGCTGTTTTTT; CDR3aa: CASSLTAGLNTGELFF
j_gene: TRBJ1-2; d_gene: NA; abundance: NA; len: 15; v_gene: TRBV12-3/TRBV12-4; CDR3nt: TGTGCCTCGAAACCCAACTACCAGCCTTACTATGGCTACACCTTC; CDR3aa: CASKPNYQPYYGYTF
j_gene: TRBJ1-3; d_gene: TRBD1; abundance: few; len: 15; v_gene: TRBV7-2; CDR3nt: TGTGCCAGCAGCTTAGGGGGACAGACTGGAAACACCATATATTTT; CDR3aa: CASSLGGQTGNTIYF
j_gene: TRBJ2-5; d_gene: NA; abundance: few; len: 15; v_gene: TRBV4-2; CDR3nt: TGTGCCAGCAGCCAAGTTGAGGGCGGGCAAAAGACCCAGTACTTC; CDR3aa: CASSQVEGGQKTQYF
j_gene: TRBJ2-3; d_gene: NA; abundance: NA; len: 16; v_gene: TRBV20-1; CDR3nt: TGCAGTGCTAGAACCAGCATACCGCGGCGCACAGATACGCAGTATTTT; CDR3aa: CSARTSIPRRTDTQYF
j_gene: TRBJ1-6; d_gene: NA; abundance: NA; len: 13; v_gene: TRBV6-6; CDR3nt: TGTGCGTCGGTCGGATTTTATAATTCACCCCTCCACTTT; CDR3aa: CASVGFYNSPLHF
j_gene: TRBJ2-7; d_gene: NA; abundance: NA; len: 16; v_gene: TRBV4-1; CDR3nt: TGCGCCAGCAGCCAAGTATACATCCGGGACCGCTACGAGCAGTACTTC; CDR3aa: CASSQVYIRDRYEQYF
j_gene: TRBJ1-2; d_gene: NA; abundance: few; len: 14; v_gene: TRBV25-1; CDR3nt: TGTGCCAGCAGTCGTAACGTCCCTTTCTATGGCTACACCTTC; CDR3aa: CASSRNVPFYGYTF
j_gene: TRBJ2-2; d_gene: NA; abundance: NA; len: 12; v_gene: TRBV7-3; CDR3nt: TGTGCCAGCAGCTCCTCTGCCGGGGAGCTGTTTTTT; CDR3aa: CASSSSAGELFF
j_gene: TRBJ2-7; d_gene: NA; abundance: NA; len: 13; v_gene: TRBV20-1; CDR3nt: TGCAGTGCTAGAGACTATCGCTCCTACGAGCAGTACTTC; CDR3aa: CSARDYRSYEQYF
j_gene: TRBJ2-1; d_gene: TRBD2; abundance: once; len: 16; v_gene: TRBV7-2; CDR3nt: TGTGCCAGCAGCCTTCGGGGGGGCCTAACCTACAATGAGCAGTTCTTC; CDR3aa: CASSLRGGLTYNEQFF
j_gene: TRBJ2-3; d_gene: TRBD1; abundance: few; len: 13; v_gene: TRBV10-3; CDR3nt: TGTGCCATCGGTATTAACAGGGGGGATACGCAGTATTTT; CDR3aa: CAIGINRGDTQYF
j_gene: TRBJ1-2; d_gene: TRBD1; abundance: NA; len: 12; v_gene: TRBV6-2/TRBV6-3; CDR3nt: TGTGCCAGCAGTTCGACAGGGAGCGGCTACACCTTC; CDR3aa: CASSSTGSGYTF
j_gene: TRBJ2-2; d_gene: NA; abundance: NA; len: 13; v_gene: TRBV6-5; CDR3nt: TGTGCCAGCAGTTACTCGAGTACCGGGGAGCTGTTTTTT; CDR3aa: CASSYSSTGELFF
j_gene: TRBJ2-1; d_gene: TRBD2; abundance: few; len: 16; v_gene: TRBV3-1; CDR3nt: TGTGCCAGCAGCCCGACCTTAGCGGGGGGGTTCAATGAGCAGTTCTTC; CDR3aa: CASSPTLAGGFNEQFF
j_gene: TRBJ2-3; d_gene: NA; abundance: few; len: 15; v_gene: TRBV5-1; CDR3nt: TGCGCCAGCAGGCCCTCTGGGCAGCTCACAGATACGCAGTATTTT; CDR3aa: CASRPSGQLTDTQYF
j_gene: TRBJ1-1; d_gene: TRBD1; abundance: few; len: 15; v_gene: TRBV5-6; CDR3nt: TGTGCCAGCAGCCACTACCCGACAGGGGGCTCTGAAGCTTTCTTT; CDR3aa: CASSHYPTGGSEAFF
j_gene: TRBJ2-3; d_gene: NA; abundance: NA; len: 12; v_gene: TRBV20-1; CDR3nt: TGCAGTGCAAGACCTACCACAGATACGCAGTATTTT; CDR3aa: CSARPTTDTQYF
j_gene: TRBJ1-5; d_gene: NA; abundance: NA; len: 14; v_gene: TRBV6-2/TRBV6-3; CDR3nt: TGTGCCAGCAGACCGGACAGCGATAATCAGCCCCAGCATTTT; CDR3aa: CASRPDSDNQPQHF
j_gene: TRBJ1-1; d_gene: NA; abundance: NA; len: 12; v_gene: TRBV12-3/TRBV12-4; CDR3nt: TGTGCCAGCAGACCTGACAGCACTGAAGCTTTCTTT; CDR3aa: CASRPDSTEAFF
j_gene: TRBJ2-7; d_gene: NA; abundance: few; len: 14; v_gene: TRBV6-2/TRBV6-3; CDR3nt: TGTGCCAGCACCAGTCGTCCAGGCTTCCACGAGCAGTACTTC; CDR3aa: CASTSRPGFHEQYF
j_gene: TRBJ2-1; d_gene: NA; abundance: NA; len: 18; v_gene: TRBV5-6; CDR3nt: TGTGCCAGCAGCTTCAAGGGGAACATCATCAGCTCCTACAATGAGCAGTTCTTC; CDR3aa: CASSFKGNIISSYNEQFF
j_gene: TRBJ2-5; d_gene: TRBD1; abundance: NA; len: 16; v_gene: TRBV16; CDR3nt: TGTGCCAGCAGCCAATCGGGACAGGGGTTCCAAGAGACCCAGTACTTC; CDR3aa: CASSQSGQGFQETQYF
j_gene: TRBJ1-1; d_gene: TRBD1; abundance: NA; len: 12; v_gene: TRBV30; CDR3nt: TGTGCCGTAGGGGGCAAGAACACTGAAGCTTTCTTT; CDR3aa: CAVGGKNTEAFF
j_gene: TRBJ1-6; d_gene: TRBD1; abundance: NA; len: 14; v_gene: TRBV12-3/TRBV12-4; CDR3nt: TGTGCCAGCAGTTTAGGTGGACAGGGGCTACCCCTCCACTTT; CDR3aa: CASSLGGQGLPLHF
j_gene: TRBJ2-2; d_gene: TRBD1; abundance: NA; len: 17; v_gene: TRBV7-6; CDR3nt: TGTGCCAGCAGCTTAGCCCCCGGGACAGCTGACACCGGGGAGCTGTTTTTT; CDR3aa: CASSLAPGTADTGELFF
j_gene: TRBJ2-7; d_gene: NA; abundance: NA; len: 14; v_gene: TRBV4-1; CDR3nt: TGCGCCAGCAGCCAACGTGCACAATCCTACGAGCAGTACTTC; CDR3aa: CASSQRAQSYEQYF
j_gene: TRBJ2-7; d_gene: NA; abundance: NA; len: 13; v_gene: TRBV20-1; CDR3nt: TGCAGTGCTACCCCTGGTGCGGGGTACGAGCAGTACTTC; CDR3aa: CSATPGAGYEQYF
j_gene: TRBJ1-6; d_gene: NA; abundance: few; len: 13; v_gene: TRBV7-9; CDR3nt: TGTGCCAGCAGCCAGGGACATAGTTCACCCCTCCACTTT; CDR3aa: CASSQGHSSPLHF
j_gene: TRBJ1-1; d_gene: TRBD1; abundance: NA; len: 15; v_gene: TRBV18; CDR3nt: TGTGCCAGCTCACCCATCACAGGGGTTGACACTGAAGCTTTCTTT; CDR3aa: CASSPITGVDTEAFF
j_gene: TRBJ1-6; d_gene: NA; abundance: few; len: 14; v_gene: TRBV12-3/TRBV12-4; CDR3nt: TGTGCCAGCAGTTCTAGCGCAAATAATTCACCCCTCCACTTT; CDR3aa: CASSSSANNSPLHF
j_gene: TRBJ1-2; d_gene: NA; abundance: NA; len: 14; v_gene: TRBV2; CDR3nt: TGTGCCAGCAGTGTAAAGGGGGCTAACTATGGCTACACCTTC; CDR3aa: CASSVKGANYGYTF
j_gene: TRBJ1-2; d_gene: NA; abundance: NA; len: 15; v_gene: TRBV4-3; CDR3nt: TGCGCCAGCAGCCAAGACTCCCAGAAAAACTATGGCTACACCTTC; CDR3aa: CASSQDSQKNYGYTF
j_gene: TRBJ2-3; d_gene: NA; abundance: few; len: 13; v_gene: TRBV5-1; CDR3nt: TGCGCCAGCAGCTTGGAGGGCACAGATACGCAGTATTTT; CDR3aa: CASSLEGTDTQYF